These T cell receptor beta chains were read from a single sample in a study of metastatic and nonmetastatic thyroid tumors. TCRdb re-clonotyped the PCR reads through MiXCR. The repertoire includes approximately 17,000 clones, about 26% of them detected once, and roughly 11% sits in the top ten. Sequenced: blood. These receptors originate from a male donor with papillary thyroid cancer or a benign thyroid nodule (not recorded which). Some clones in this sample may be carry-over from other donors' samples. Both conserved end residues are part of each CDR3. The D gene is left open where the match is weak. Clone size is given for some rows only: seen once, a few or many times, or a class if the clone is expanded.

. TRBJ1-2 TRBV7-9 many TGTGCCAGCAAGGGGCGGGGCTGGGGCTATGGCTACACCTTC CASKGRGWGYGYTF
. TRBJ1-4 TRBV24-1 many TGTGCCACCAGTTTAGGGGGAACTAATGAAAAACTGTTTTTT CATSLGGTNEKLFF
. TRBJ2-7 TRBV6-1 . TGTGCCAGCAGTGAGAGCGGGTGGGGGTACGAGCAGTACTTC CASSESGWGYEQYF
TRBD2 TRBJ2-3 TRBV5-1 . TGCGCCAGCAGCTTGGCCGGGACTAGCTCAGATACGCAGTATTTT CASSLAGTSSDTQYF
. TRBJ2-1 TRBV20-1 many TGCAGTGCTAGAGATCCGCAGGAGTCTAATGAGCAGTTCTTC CSARDPQESNEQFF
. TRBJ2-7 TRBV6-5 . TGTGCCAGCAGTTACAACAGGGAACGCTACGAGCAGTACTTC CASSYNRERYEQYF
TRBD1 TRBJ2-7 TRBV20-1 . TGCAGTGCTAGCCGGGACAGGGGATACGAGCAGTACTTC CSASRDRGYEQYF
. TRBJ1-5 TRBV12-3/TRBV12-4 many TGTGCCAGCAGTTTAACTCAGCCCCAGCATTTT CASSLTQPQHF
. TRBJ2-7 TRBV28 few TGTGCCAGCAGTAATACGGCCGGACAATCCTACGAGCAGTACTTC CASSNTAGQSYEQYF
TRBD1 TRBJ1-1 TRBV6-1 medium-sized TGTGCCAGCAGTCTGACGACAGGGGTAATCACTGAAGCTTTCTTT CASSLTTGVITEAFF
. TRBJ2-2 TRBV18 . TGTGCCAGCTCACGGCCCAGCCCGGACACCGGGGAGCTGTTTTTT CASSRPSPDTGELFF
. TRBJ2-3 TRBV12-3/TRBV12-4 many TGTGCCAGCAGTTACGGCGGGCGGACAGATACGCAGTATTTT CASSYGGRTDTQYF
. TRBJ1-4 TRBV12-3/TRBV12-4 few TGTGCCAGCAACCAGGGCTGGACGGGGCATGAAAAACTGTTTTTT CASNQGWTGHEKLFF
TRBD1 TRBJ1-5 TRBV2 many TGTGCCAGCAGACTGACAGGGCATCAGCCCCAGCATTTT CASRLTGHQPQHF
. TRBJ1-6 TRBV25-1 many TGTGCTACTCAAAGGGGGGGTTCCTATAATTCACCCCTCCACTTT CATQRGGSYNSPLHF
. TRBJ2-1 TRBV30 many TGTGCCTGGAGTGTTTTAGGGAGGGGGCCCTACAATGAGCAGTTCTTC CAWSVLGRGPYNEQFF